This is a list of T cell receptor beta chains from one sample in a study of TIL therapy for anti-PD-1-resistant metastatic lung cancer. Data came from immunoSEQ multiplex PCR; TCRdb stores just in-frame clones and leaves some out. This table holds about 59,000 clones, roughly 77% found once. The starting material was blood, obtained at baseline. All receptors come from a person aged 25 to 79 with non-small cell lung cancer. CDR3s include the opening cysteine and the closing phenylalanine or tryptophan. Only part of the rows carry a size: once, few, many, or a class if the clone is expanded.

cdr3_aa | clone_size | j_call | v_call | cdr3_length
CASSYWEYGELFF | - | TRBJ2-2 | TRBV6-2/TRBV6-3 | 13
CASSFGLGTANSPLHF | - | TRBJ1-6 | TRBV9 | 16
CASSSLAGDSDTQYF | - | TRBJ2-3 | TRBV3-1/TRBV3-2 | 15
CAARDRSTDTQYF | - | TRBJ2-3 | TRBV24-1 | 13
CASSYGRGNSPLHF | - | TRBJ1-6 | TRBV6-2/TRBV6-3 | 14
CASTHGANQPQHF | - | TRBJ1-5 | TRBV7-2 | 13
CASSYWGTGDNGYTF | - | TRBJ1-2 | TRBV6-6 | 15
CASSPGTGRFNEQYF | - | TRBJ2-7 | TRBV18 | 15
CATSDGRTSGTWGEQFF | - | TRBJ2-1 | TRBV24-1 | 17
CASSLGQGYTEAFF | once | TRBJ1-1 | TRBV5-6 | 14